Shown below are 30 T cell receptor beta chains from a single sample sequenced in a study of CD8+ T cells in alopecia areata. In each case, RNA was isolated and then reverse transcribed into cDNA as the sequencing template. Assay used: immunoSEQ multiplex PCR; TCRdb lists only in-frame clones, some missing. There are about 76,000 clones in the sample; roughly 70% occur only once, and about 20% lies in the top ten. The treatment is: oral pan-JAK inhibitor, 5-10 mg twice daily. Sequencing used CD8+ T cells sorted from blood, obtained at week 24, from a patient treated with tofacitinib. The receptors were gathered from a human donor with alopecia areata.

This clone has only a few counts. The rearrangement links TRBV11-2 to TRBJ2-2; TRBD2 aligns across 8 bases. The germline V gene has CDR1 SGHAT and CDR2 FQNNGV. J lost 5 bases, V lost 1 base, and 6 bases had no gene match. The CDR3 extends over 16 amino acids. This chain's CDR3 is CASSLVPSGLTGELFF. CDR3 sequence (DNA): TGTGCCAGCAGCTTAGTGCCTAGCGGGTTGACCGGGGAGCTGTTTTTT.

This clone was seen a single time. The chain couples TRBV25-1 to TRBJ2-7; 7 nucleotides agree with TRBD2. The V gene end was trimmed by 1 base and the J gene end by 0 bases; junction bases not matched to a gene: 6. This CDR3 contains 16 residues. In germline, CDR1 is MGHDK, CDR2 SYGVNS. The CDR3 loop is CASSELSSGLSYEQYF. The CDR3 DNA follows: TGTGCCAGCAGTGAATTGAGTAGCGGGCTCTCCTACGAGCAGTACTTC.

The CDR3 region has the DNA TGCGCCAGCACCTTCCCCGATTTGGGGGACAATGAGCAGTTCTTC. Amino acids: CASTFPDLGDNEQFF. The J gene is TRBJ2-1, the V gene TRBV5-1; D may correspond to TRBD1 or TRBD2 (5 bases each). CDR3 size: 15 residues. The germline CDR1 and CDR2 sequences are SGHRS and YFSETQ. Trimming removed 6 bases from V and 5 bases from J, with 18 bases in between.

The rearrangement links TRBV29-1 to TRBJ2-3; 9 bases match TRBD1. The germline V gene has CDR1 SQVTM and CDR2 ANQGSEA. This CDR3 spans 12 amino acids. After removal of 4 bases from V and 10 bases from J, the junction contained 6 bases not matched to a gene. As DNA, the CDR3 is TGCAGCGTTGGAGGACAGGGGTGGCCGCAGTATTTT. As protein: CSVGGQGWPQYF.

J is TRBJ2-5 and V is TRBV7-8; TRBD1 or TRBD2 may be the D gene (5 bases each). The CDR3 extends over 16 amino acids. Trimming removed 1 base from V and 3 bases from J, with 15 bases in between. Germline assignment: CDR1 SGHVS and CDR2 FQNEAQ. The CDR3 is CASSLEVRAGEETQYF. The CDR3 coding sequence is TGTGCCAGCAGCTTAGAGGTCAGGGCGGGTGAAGAGACCCAGTACTTC. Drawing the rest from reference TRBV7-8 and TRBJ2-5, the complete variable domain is GAGVSQSPRYKVAKRGQDVALRCDPISGHVSLFWYQQALGQGPEFLTYFQNEAQLDKSGLPSDRFFAERPEGSVSTLKIQRTQQEDSAVYLCASSLEVRAGEETQYFGPGTRLLVL.

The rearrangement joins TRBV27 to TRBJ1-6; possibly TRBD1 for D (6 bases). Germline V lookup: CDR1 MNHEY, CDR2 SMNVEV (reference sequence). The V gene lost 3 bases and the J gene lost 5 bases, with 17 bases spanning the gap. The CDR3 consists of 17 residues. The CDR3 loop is CASSFMYGGEDNSPLHF. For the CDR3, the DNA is TGTGCCAGCAGTTTCATGTATGGGGGCGAAGATAATTCACCCCTCCACTTT.

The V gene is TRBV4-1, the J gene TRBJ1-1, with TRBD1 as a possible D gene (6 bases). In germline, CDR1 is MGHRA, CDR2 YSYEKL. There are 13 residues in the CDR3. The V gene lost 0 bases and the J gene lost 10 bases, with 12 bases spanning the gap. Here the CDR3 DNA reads TGCGCCAGCAGCCAAGAGACCCGAGGGGGAGCTTTCTTT. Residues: CASSQETRGGAFF.

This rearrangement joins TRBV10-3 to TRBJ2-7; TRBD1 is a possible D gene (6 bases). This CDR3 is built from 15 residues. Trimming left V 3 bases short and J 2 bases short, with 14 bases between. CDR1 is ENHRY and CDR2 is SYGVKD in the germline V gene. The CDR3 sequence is CAISDQTGQTYEQYF. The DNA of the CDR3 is TGTGCCATCAGTGACCAGACAGGACAAACCTACGAGCAGTACTTC.

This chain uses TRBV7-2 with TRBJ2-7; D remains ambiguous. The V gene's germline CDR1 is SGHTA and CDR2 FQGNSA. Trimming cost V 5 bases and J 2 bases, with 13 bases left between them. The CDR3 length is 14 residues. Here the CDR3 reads CASSLGNLAYEQYF. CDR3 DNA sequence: TGTGCCAGCAGCCTAGGAAATTTGGCCTACGAGCAGTACTTC.

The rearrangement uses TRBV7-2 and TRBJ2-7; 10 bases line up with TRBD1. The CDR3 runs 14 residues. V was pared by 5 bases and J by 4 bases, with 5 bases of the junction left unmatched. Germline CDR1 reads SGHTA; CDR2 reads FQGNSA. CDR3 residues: CASSATGGLYEQYF. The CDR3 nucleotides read TGTGCCAGCAGCGCGACAGGGGGCCTATACGAGCAGTACTTC.

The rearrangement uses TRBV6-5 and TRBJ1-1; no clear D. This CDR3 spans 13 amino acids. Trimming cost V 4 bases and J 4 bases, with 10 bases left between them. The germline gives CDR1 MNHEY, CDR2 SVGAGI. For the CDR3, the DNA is TGTGCCAGCAGTTCCGACTCAGGCACTGAAGCTTTCTTT. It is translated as CASSSDSGTEAFF.

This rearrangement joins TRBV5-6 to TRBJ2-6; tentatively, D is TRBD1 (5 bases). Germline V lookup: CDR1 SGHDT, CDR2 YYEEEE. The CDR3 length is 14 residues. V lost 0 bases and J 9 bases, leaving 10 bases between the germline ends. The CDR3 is CASSLVQGVNVLTF. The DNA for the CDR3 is TGTGCCAGCAGCTTGGTTCAGGGTGTCAACGTCCTGACTTTC.

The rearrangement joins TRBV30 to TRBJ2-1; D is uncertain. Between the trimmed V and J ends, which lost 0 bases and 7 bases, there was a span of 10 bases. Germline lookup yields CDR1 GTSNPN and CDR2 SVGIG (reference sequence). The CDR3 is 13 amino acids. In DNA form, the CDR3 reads TGTGCCTGGAGTGTCCTGGTGGGGAATGAGCAGTTCTTC. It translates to CAWSVLVGNEQFF.

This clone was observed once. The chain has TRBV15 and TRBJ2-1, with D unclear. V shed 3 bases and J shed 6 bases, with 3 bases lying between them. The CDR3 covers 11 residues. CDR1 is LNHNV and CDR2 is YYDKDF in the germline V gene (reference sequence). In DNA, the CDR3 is TGTGCCACCAGCAGCCTCAATGAGCAGTTCTTC. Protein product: CATSSLNEQFF.

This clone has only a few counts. CDR3 sequence: CAWSSGTGLDEQFF. The CDR3 coding sequence is TGTGCCTGGAGTTCCGGGACAGGTCTTGATGAGCAGTTCTTC. This rearrangement joins TRBV30 to TRBJ2-1, with 8 bases identical to TRBD1. The CDR3 loop spans 14 amino acids. The germline V gene encodes CDR1 GTSNPN and CDR2 SVGIG (reference sequence). V lost 2 bases, J lost 8 bases, and 8 bases stayed unmatched.

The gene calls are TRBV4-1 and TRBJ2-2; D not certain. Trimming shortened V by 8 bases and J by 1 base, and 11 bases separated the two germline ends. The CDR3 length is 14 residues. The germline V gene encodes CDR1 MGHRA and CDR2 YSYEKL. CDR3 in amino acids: CASSTVLNTGELFF. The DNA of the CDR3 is TGCGCCAGCTCCACAGTATTGAACACCGGGGAGCTGTTTTTT.

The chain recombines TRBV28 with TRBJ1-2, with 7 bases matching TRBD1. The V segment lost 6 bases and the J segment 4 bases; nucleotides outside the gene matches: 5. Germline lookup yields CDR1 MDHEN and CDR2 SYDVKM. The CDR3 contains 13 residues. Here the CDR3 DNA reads TGTGCCAGCAGGGTCCGGGACAGCTATGGCTACACCTTC. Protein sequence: CASRVRDSYGYTF.

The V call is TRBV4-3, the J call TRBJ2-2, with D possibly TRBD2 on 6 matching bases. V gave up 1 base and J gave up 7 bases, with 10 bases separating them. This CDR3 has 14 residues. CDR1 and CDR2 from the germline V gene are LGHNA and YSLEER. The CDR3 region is CASSQGSGYGELFF. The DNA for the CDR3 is TGCGCCAGCAGCCAAGGTAGCGGTTACGGGGAGCTGTTTTTT.

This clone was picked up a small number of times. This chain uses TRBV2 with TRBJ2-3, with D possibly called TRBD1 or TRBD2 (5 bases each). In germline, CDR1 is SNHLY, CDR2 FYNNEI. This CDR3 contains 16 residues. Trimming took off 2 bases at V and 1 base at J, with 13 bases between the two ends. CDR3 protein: CASSEFVGTGTDTQYF. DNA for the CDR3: TGTGCCAGCAGTGAATTCGTGGGGACCGGCACAGATACGCAGTATTTT.

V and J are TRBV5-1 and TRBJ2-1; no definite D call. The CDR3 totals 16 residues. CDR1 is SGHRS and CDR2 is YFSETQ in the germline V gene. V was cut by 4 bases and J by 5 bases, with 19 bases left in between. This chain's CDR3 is CASSPDFRLGHNEQFF. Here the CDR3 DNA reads TGCGCCAGCAGCCCCGATTTCAGGTTGGGCCACAATGAGCAGTTCTTC.

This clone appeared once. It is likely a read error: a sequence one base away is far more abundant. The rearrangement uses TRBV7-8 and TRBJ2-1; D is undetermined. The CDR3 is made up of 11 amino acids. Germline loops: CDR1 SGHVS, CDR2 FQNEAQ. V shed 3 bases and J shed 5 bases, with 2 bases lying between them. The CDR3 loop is CASSFNNEQFF. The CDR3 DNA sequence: TGTGCCAGCAGCTTCAACAATGAGCAGTTCTTC.

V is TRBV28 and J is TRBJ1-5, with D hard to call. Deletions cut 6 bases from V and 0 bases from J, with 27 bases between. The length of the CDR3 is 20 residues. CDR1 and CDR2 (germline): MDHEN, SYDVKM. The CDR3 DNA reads TGTGCCAGCAGCCCCTCCCTCCCGGTTCTCCGGGAGCATAGCAATCAGCCCCAGCATTTT. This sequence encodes CASSPSLPVLREHSNQPQHF.

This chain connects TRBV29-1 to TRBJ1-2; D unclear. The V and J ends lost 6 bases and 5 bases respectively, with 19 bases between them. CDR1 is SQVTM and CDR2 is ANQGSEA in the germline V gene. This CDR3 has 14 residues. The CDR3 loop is CSVVPPIRIYGYTF. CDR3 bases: TGCAGCGTAGTTCCTCCCATCAGGATTTATGGCTACACCTTC.

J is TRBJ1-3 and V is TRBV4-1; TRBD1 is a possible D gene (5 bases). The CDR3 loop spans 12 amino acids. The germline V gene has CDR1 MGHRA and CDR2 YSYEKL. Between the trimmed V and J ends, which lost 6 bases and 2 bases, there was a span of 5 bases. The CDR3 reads CASRGPGNTIYF. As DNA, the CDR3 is TGCGCCAGCAGGGGGCCTGGAAACACCATATATTTT.

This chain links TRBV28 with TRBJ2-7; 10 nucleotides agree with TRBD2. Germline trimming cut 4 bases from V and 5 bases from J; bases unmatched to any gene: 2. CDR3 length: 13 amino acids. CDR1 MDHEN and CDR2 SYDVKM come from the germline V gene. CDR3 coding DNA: TGTGCCAGCAGTTCCCTAGCGGGGGACGAGCAGTACTTC. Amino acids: CASSSLAGDEQYF.

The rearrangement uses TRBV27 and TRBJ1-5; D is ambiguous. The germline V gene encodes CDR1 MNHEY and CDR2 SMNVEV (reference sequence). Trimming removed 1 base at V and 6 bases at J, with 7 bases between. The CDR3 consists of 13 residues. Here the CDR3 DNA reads TGTGCCAGCAGTTTATTATACGGTCAGCCCCAGCATTTT. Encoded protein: CASSLLYGQPQHF.

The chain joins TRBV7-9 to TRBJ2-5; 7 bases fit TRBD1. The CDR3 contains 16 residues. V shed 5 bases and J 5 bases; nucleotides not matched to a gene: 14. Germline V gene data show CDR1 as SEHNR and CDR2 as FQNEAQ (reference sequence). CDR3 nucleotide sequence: TGTGCCAGCAGCCCCGTCAGGGGGAGTGTAGAGGAGACCCAGTACTTC. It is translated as CASSPVRGSVEETQYF. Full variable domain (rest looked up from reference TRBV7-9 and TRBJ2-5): DTGVSQNPRHKITKRGQNVTFRCDPISEHNRLYWYRQTLGQGPEFLTYFQNEAQLEKSRLLSDRFSAERPKGSFSTLEIQRTEQGDSAMYLCASSPVRGSVEETQYFGPGTRLLVL.

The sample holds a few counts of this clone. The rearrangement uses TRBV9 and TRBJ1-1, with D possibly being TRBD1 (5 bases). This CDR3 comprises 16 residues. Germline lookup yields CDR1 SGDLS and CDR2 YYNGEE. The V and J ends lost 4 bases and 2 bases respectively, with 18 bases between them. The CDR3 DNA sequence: TGTGCCAGCAGCCCCGGGACTGGTAAGATCAACACTGAAGCTTTCTTT. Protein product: CASSPGTGKINTEAFF. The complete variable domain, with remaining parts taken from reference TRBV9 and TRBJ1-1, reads DSGVTQTPKHLITATGQRVTLRCSPRSGDLSVYWYQQSLDQGLQFLIQYYNGEERAKGNILERFSAQQFPDLHSELNLSSLELGDSALYFCASSPGTGKINTEAFFGQGTRLTVV.

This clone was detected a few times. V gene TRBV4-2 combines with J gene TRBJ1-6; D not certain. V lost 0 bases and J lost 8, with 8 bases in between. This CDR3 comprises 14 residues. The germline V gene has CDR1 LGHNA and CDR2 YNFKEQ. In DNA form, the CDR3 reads TGTGCCAGCAGCCAAGACGTCGGGGATTCACCCCTCCACTTT. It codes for CASSQDVGDSPLHF.

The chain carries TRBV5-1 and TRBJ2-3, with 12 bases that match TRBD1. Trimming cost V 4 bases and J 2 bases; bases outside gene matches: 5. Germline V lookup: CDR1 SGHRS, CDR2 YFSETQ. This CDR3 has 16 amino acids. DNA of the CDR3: TGCGCCAGCAGCCTCGGGGGACAGGGGGCCACAGATACGCAGTATTTT. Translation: CASSLGGQGATDTQYF. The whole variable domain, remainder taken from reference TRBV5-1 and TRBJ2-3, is KAGVTQTPRYLIKTRGQQVTLSCSPISGHRSVSWYQQTPGQGLQFLFEYFSETQRNKGNFPGRFSGRQFSNSRSEMNVSTLELGDSALYLCASSLGGQGATDTQYFGPGTRLTVL.